These T cell receptor beta chains were read from a single sample in a study of quantifying T cell responses using KT2 cells. From the UMI-ligation and nested PCR reads, TCRdb called clonotypes with MiXCR, one entry per CDR3 protein. The sample lists around 50,000 distinct CDR3 sequences, 11% seen once, with roughly a tenth in the top ten. Sample: PBMCs spiked with cells of the T cell clone KT2. Receptors were obtained from a human donor. The CDR3 runs from the conserved cysteine through the conserved F or W. The order of the fields is J gene, V gene, CDR3 protein.

TRBJ2-7 TRBV5-1 CASSPTSSYEQYF
TRBJ2-7 TRBV20-1 CSVRPRAFSYEQYF
TRBJ2-7 TRBV6-6 CASSRPDEQYF
TRBJ1-2 TRBV28 CASSPPHRLRYGYTF
TRBJ2-1 TRBV12-5 CASGLVWEGGSHNEQFF
TRBJ2-7 TRBV29-1 CSVDGQGALNEQYF
TRBJ2-3 TRBV5-1 CASSLGEVPDTQYF
TRBJ2-7 TRBV28 CASNAGTTHYEQYF
TRBJ1-3 TRBV11-2 CASSSFSGNTIYF
TRBJ1-1 TRBV5-5 CASSFSSQWTEAFF
TRBJ1-1 TRBV5-1 CASSLVLTGGGTEAFF
TRBJ2-7 TRBV6-5 CASSQRQGLFEQYF
TRBJ2-1 TRBV7-9 CASSLAGQGYNEQFF
TRBJ1-1 TRBV7-9 CASSRGTGNTEAFF
TRBJ2-2 TRBV29-1 CSGQGTGELFF
TRBJ2-5 TRBV6-1 CASSDPDREETQYF
TRBJ1-5 TRBV30 CAWAGTGGRGGNQPQHF
TRBJ2-3 TRBV5-1 CASSLDRGTDTQYF
TRBJ2-1 TRBV23-1 CASSQSGPGRSSYNEQFF
TRBJ1-2 TRBV23-1 CASSQLAPQGADGYTF
TRBJ2-3 TRBV6-1 CASSVSSGMSTDTQYF
TRBJ1-2 TRBV30 CAWSVSGFGYTF
TRBJ1-5 TRBV6-2/TRBV6-3 CASSDPGGSGNQPQHF
TRBJ1-1 TRBV20-1 CSYWQPMNTEAFF
TRBJ1-1 TRBV5-1 CASSWGARDTEAFF
TRBJ1-4 TRBV5-1 CASSGGRVRPNEKLFF
TRBJ2-7 TRBV20-1 CSALPGTGNYEQYF
TRBJ2-1 TRBV4-2 CASSQDPRSYNEQFF
TRBJ2-1 TRBV20-1 CSASGGPGENEQFF
TRBJ2-3 TRBV4-3 CASSQDRGQGADTQYF
TRBJ1-6 TRBV20-1 CSARVGTGNSPLHF
TRBJ2-1 TRBV20-1 CSARSGGTYNEQFF
TRBJ2-7 TRBV6-6 CASSYSNAGGPYEQYF
TRBJ2-3 TRBV5-6 CASSSVLLRTDTQYF
TRBJ2-2 TRBV9 CASSETLSRELFF
TRBJ1-2 TRBV12-3/TRBV12-4 CASSTQGARGYTF
TRBJ2-7 TRBV4-3 CASSQEPEYEQYF
TRBJ2-3 TRBV20-1 CSAPLTHTQYF
TRBJ2-1 TRBV6-4 CASSSGSSNEQFF
TRBJ2-1 TRBV12-3/TRBV12-4 CASSLTGVSYNEQFF
TRBJ2-3 TRBV2 CASRWTSGDRTDTQYF
TRBJ2-2 TRBV5-6 CASSLILLAGNTGELFF
TRBJ1-5 TRBV7-6 CASSRGQGGNQPQHF
TRBJ2-7 TRBV4-1 CASRRLAGGPYEQYF
TRBJ2-2 TRBV29-1 CSVARGVGGNTGELFF
TRBJ1-1 TRBV3-1 CASRAGTEAFF
TRBJ2-7 TRBV5-1 CASSFSNREYEQYF
TRBJ2-5 TRBV24-1 CATSVGGQGRVETQYF
TRBJ1-4 TRBV5-1 CASSSDSSNEKLFF
TRBJ2-1 TRBV15 CATSRDYRGEYNEQFF
TRBJ2-6 TRBV20-1 CSARPKTGALPGANVLTF